This T cell receptor (beta chain) was sequenced for a study of OX40 agonist ivuxolimab in advanced cancers. Findings of the study overall: Among T cells, CD8+ cells averaged more expanded clones than CD4+ cells. Expanded peripheral T cell antigen specificity was not determined.

Some clones are missing from TCRdb's copy, which holds only in-frame ones; the method was immunoSEQ multiplex PCR. Among tens of thousands of clones listed, roughly 89% were seen once. On this clone: Its antigen remains unknown.

The CDR3 loop spans 18 amino acids. The sequencing used CD4+ or CD8+ T cells sorted from blood, collected in a trial of the OX40 agonist ivuxolimab. The sequence derives from an adult with an advanced solid tumor such as melanoma, head and neck, liver or kidney cancer. This sequence joins TRBV12-2 and TRBJ1-5. TRBV12-2 is deemed a pseudogene. CDR3 coding DNA: TGTGCAAGTCGCTTAGCGGTAGGACCTGAGACTGCTAATCAGCCCCAGCATTTT. Translating gives CASRLAVGPETANQPQHF.